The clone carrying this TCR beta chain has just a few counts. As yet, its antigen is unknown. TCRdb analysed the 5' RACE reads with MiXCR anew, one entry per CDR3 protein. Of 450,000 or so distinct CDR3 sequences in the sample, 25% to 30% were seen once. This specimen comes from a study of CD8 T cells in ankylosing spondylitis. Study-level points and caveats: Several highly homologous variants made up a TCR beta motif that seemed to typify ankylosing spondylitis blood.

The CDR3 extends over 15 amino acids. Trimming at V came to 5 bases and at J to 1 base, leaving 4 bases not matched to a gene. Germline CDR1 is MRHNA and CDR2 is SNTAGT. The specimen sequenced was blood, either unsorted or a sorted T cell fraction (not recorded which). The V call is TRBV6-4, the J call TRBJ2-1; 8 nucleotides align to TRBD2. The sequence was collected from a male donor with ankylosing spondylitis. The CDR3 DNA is TGTGCCAGCAGTTCCAGCGGGAGATCCTACAATGAGCAGTTCTTC. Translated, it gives CASSSSGRSYNEQFF.